These T cell receptor beta chains were read from a single sample in a study of identical twins. In TCRdb, the 5' RACE reads were re-called with MiXCR into one record per CDR3 protein. The repertoire includes about 470,000 distinct CDR3 sequences, approximately 25% of them detected once, and 2.9% sits in the top ten. The data also belong to a second study, concerning T cells expressing NK-cell markers.

The sample was CD4+ T cells sorted from blood. Receptors originate from a woman aged 18-30 years in good health. Each CDR3 is given with its conserved first and last residue. Each record gives: V gene, clone size, D gene, J gene, CDR3 DNA, CDR3 protein. D genes are given only for firm matches. Size is omitted from some rows. Given values are once, few, many or a class for expanded clones.

>TRBV6-5|-|-|TRBJ2-5
TGTGCCAGCAGTTACGGAGGGGCGAGAGAGACCCAGTACTTC
CASSYGGARETQYF
>TRBV10-3|-|-|TRBJ1-1
TGTGCCATGGGGGATTCTGAGAACACTGAAGCTTTCTTT
CAMGDSENTEAFF
>TRBV15|few|-|TRBJ2-1
TGTGCCACCAGCAGAGAACGGACCCATGAGCAGTTCTTC
CATSRERTHEQFF
>TRBV7-2|few|-|TRBJ2-2
TGTGCCAGCAGCTTAGCCTACCCCACACCGGGGGAGCTGTTTTTT
CASSLAYPTPGELFF
>TRBV3-1|few|-|TRBJ2-7
TGTGCCAGCAGCCAAGTAATCCCTGCCCCCTCCTACGAGCAGTACTTC
CASSQVIPAPSYEQYF
>TRBV25-1|-|-|TRBJ2-1
TGTGCCAGCAGTGATGCTACCAAGGTGTACAATGAGCAGTTCTTC
CASSDATKVYNEQFF
>TRBV5-1|-|-|TRBJ2-1
TGCGCCAGCACCTTTGTTGGTAGAAACAATGAGCAGTTCTTC
CASTFVGRNNEQFF
>TRBV29-1|-|-|TRBJ2-3
TGCAGCGTTGTAAGGCGGAGCACAGATACGCAGTATTTT
CSVVRRSTDTQYF
>TRBV6-6|few|-|TRBJ2-2
TGTGCCAGCAGTTACTCCGGGGGAACCGGGGAGCTGTTTTTT
CASSYSGGTGELFF
>TRBV9|-|-|TRBJ2-7
TGTGCCAGCAGCGTAGACGGCGAAAGAGGATCCGAGCAGTACTTC
CASSVDGERGSEQYF
>TRBV29-1|few|-|TRBJ2-7
TGCAGCGTTGACAGGGCTAGAGGAGAGCAGTACTTC
CSVDRARGEQYF
>TRBV5-1|-|TRBD2|TRBJ2-5
TGCGCCAGCAGCTGGCGACTAGCGGGCCCAACCGAGGAGACCCAGTACTTC
CASSWRLAGPTEETQYF
>TRBV5-5|-|-|TRBJ2-2
TGTGCCAGCAGCTCCAGGATTGACAGGCTGAACACCGGGGAGCTGTTTTTT
CASSSRIDRLNTGELFF
>TRBV5-5|-|TRBD2|TRBJ2-7
TGTGCCAGCAGCCTAGGACTAGCGGCGTGGGGGGAGCAGTACTTC
CASSLGLAAWGEQYF
>TRBV7-3|many|-|TRBJ2-3
TGTGCCAGCAGCTTAGGTCTCGGGGGCACAGATACGCAGTATTTT
CASSLGLGGTDTQYF
>TRBV5-1|-|-|TRBJ1-6
TGCGCTTCGATGGAGGGAGTCGGTTCACCCCTCCACTTT
CASMEGVGSPLHF
>TRBV12-3/TRBV12-4|few|-|TRBJ2-1
TGTGCCAGCAGTCCCGAGGACGGGCGGGTCGATGAGCAGTTCTTC
CASSPEDGRVDEQFF
>TRBV5-1|-|-|TRBJ1-1
TGCGCCAGCAGCTTGGCCGGGCAGGGGAACACTGAAGCTTTCTTT
CASSLAGQGNTEAFF
>TRBV20-1|few|-|TRBJ2-3
TGCAGTGCTAGAGATCGGGGAAAAGTAGATACGCAGTATTTT
CSARDRGKVDTQYF
>TRBV11-2|few|-|TRBJ2-1
TGTGCCAGCAGCTTAATAAGGTCTAGCGAGGGGGAGCAGTTCTTC
CASSLIRSSEGEQFF
>TRBV12-3/TRBV12-4|-|TRBD1|TRBJ2-1
TGTGCCAGCAGTTTAAGGGGGAGGGACAGGGAAATTTACAATGAGCAGTTCTTC
CASSLRGRDREIYNEQFF
>TRBV5-1|few|TRBD2|TRBJ2-3
TGCGCCAGCAGCCCGGGACTAGCGGGTTACGGAAGAGATACGCAGTATTTT
CASSPGLAGYGRDTQYF
>TRBV20-1|few|TRBD1|TRBJ2-3
TGCAGTGCTAGAGTACAGGGGGATACGCAGTATTTT
CSARVQGDTQYF
>TRBV2|few|-|TRBJ2-5
TGTGCCAGCAGTGGCCAGGGGGGGACCCAGTACTTC
CASSGQGGTQYF
>TRBV20-1|-|-|TRBJ2-5
TGCAGTGTATCCCGGGACCCCGAGACCCAGTACTTC
CSVSRDPETQYF
>TRBV12-3/TRBV12-4|-|TRBD2|TRBJ2-2
TGTGCCAGCAGTCGACCACTAGCGGGAGCAACCGGGGAGCTGTTTTTT
CASSRPLAGATGELFF
>TRBV9|few|TRBD2|TRBJ2-1
TGTGCCAGCAGCGTGCGGGACTACTCCTACAATGAGCAGTTCTTC
CASSVRDYSYNEQFF
>TRBV12-3/TRBV12-4|many|-|TRBJ2-5
TGTGCCAGCAGTCTTCGAGAAGAGACCCAGTACTTC
CASSLREETQYF
>TRBV20-1|few|-|TRBJ2-3
TGCAGTGCTCCCCCCGGGGGCCGTAACACAGATACGCAGTATTTT
CSAPPGGRNTDTQYF
>TRBV20-1|few|TRBD2|TRBJ2-1
TGCAGTGCTAGCGGGGGGGCGAACAATGAGCAGTTCTTC
CSASGGANNEQFF
>TRBV4-2|-|-|TRBJ2-3
TGTGCCAGCAGCCAAGGGGGGGTACCAGATACGCAGTATTTT
CASSQGGVPDTQYF
>TRBV6-2/TRBV6-3|-|-|TRBJ2-5
TGTGCCAGCAGTTACTGGAGAGAGACCCAGTACTTC
CASSYWRETQYF
>TRBV12-3/TRBV12-4|-|-|TRBJ2-1
TGTGCCAGCAGTTCCGTCAGGGGAGTGGGGTACAATGAGCAGTTCTTC
CASSSVRGVGYNEQFF
>TRBV7-2|-|-|TRBJ2-4
TGTGCCAGCAGCCCAAGGACCACCGGGCCAAACATTCAGTACTTC
CASSPRTTGPNIQYF
>TRBV29-1|many|TRBD2|TRBJ2-1
TGCAGCGTTGATAGCGGGAGGGTAGGTGGGCAGTTCTTC
CSVDSGRVGGQFF
>TRBV7-9|once|-|TRBJ2-4
TGTGCCAGCAGCTATAGGGTGGTTTCGGATCCCCAGTACTTC
CASSYRVVSDPQYF
>TRBV7-8|-|TRBD1|TRBJ2-5
TGTGCCAGCAGAAAGGATACAGGGGAAGAGACCCAGTACTTC
CASRKDTGEETQYF
>TRBV20-1|-|TRBD2|TRBJ2-5
TGCAGTGCTAGAGATCCCGGGGGGTCAGAGACCCAGTACTTC
CSARDPGGSETQYF
>TRBV20-1|-|-|TRBJ2-3
TGCAGTGCTAGAGTAGGCGGGCGGAGCACAGATACGCAGTATTTT
CSARVGGRSTDTQYF
>TRBV15|once|TRBD2|TRBJ2-7
TGTGCCACCAGCAGGGGAGCGGGAGCAGGTTACGAGCAGTACTTC
CATSRGAGAGYEQYF
>TRBV6-1|-|-|TRBJ2-6
TGTGCCAGCAGTGACCTGCGCTCTGGGGCCAACGTCCTGACTTTC
CASSDLRSGANVLTF
>TRBV7-2|-|-|TRBJ2-3
TGTGCCAGCAGCTTAGGTGGTCGGGGGTTAGATACGCAGTATTTT
CASSLGGRGLDTQYF
>TRBV20-1|many|TRBD2|TRBJ2-1
TGCAGTGCTAGACCGGGGGGCTACAATGAGCAGTTCTTC
CSARPGGYNEQFF
>TRBV12-3/TRBV12-4|-|TRBD2|TRBJ2-1
TGTGCCAGCAGTAAAGGACTAGCGGCCCTCTCCTACAATGAGCAGTTCTTC
CASSKGLAALSYNEQFF
>TRBV4-1|-|-|TRBJ1-3
TGCGCCAGCAGCCAAGCCGGGACCTACGGAAACACCATATATTTT
CASSQAGTYGNTIYF
>TRBV7-9|few|-|TRBJ2-1
TGTGCCAGCAGCCTCCTAACAGACCTCTCCTACAATGAGCAGTTCTTC
CASSLLTDLSYNEQFF
>TRBV6-1|-|TRBD2|TRBJ2-1
TGTGCCAGCAGCCCCGTTTTGCGGGGGGGATCAAATGAGCAGTTCTTC
CASSPVLRGGSNEQFF
>TRBV12-3/TRBV12-4|few|-|TRBJ1-2
TGTGCCAGCACCATTTCCTCCTATGGCTACACCTTC
CASTISSYGYTF
>TRBV7-2|-|-|TRBJ2-7
TGTGCCAGCAGCCCGGTGGGGAAGGCAGAATACGAGCAGTACTTC
CASSPVGKAEYEQYF